This is a list of T cell receptor beta chains from one sample in a study of CD8+ T cells in alopecia areata. Method: immunoSEQ multiplex PCR; TCRdb's copy keeps in-frame clones and lacks some. The repertoire includes some 220,000 clones, approximately 57% of them detected once, and about 1.4% sits in the top ten. Sequencing was performed on CD4+ T cells sorted from blood, taken at week 4, from a patient treated with tofacitinib. The receptors were sampled from a human donor with alopecia areata. Each CDR3 is given with its conserved first and last residue. Each record gives: D gene, J gene, V gene, clone size, CDR3 protein, CDR3 DNA. D genes are given only for firm matches. Not every row has a clone size; where given, it reads once, few, many or a size class.

D gene: NA; J gene: TRBJ1-1; V gene: TRBV5-1; clone size: NA; CDR3 protein: CASSPSGTVNTEAFF; CDR3 DNA: TGCGCCAGCAGCCCCTCCGGGACGGTGAACACTGAAGCTTTCTTT
D gene: TRBD1; J gene: TRBJ1-4; V gene: TRBV15; clone size: NA; CDR3 protein: CATSSGGGGEKLFF; CDR3 DNA: TGTGCCACCAGCTCAGGGGGAGGAGGTGAAAAACTGTTTTTT
D gene: NA; J gene: TRBJ2-1; V gene: TRBV10-2; clone size: many; CDR3 protein: CASSGGDEQFF; CDR3 DNA: TGCGCCAGCTCGGGGGGCGATGAGCAGTTCTTC
D gene: TRBD1; J gene: TRBJ2-1; V gene: TRBV7-9; clone size: many; CDR3 protein: CASRPGQTYNEQFF; CDR3 DNA: TGTGCCAGCAGACCGGGACAGACCTACAATGAGCAGTTCTTC
D gene: TRBD1; J gene: TRBJ2-1; V gene: TRBV29-1; clone size: NA; CDR3 protein: CSAQGQDRYNEQFF; CDR3 DNA: TGCAGCGCCCAGGGACAGGACCGGTACAATGAGCAGTTCTTC
D gene: NA; J gene: TRBJ1-1; V gene: TRBV6-1; clone size: once; CDR3 protein: CASSGQMNTEAFF; CDR3 DNA: TGTGCCAGCAGTGGGCAGATGAACACTGAAGCTTTCTTT
D gene: NA; J gene: TRBJ2-7; V gene: TRBV5-1; clone size: NA; CDR3 protein: CASSSVGSQGEQYF; CDR3 DNA: TGCGCCAGCAGCTCGGTGGGATCTCAAGGCGAGCAGTACTTC
D gene: TRBD1; J gene: TRBJ1-6; V gene: TRBV6-6; clone size: few; CDR3 protein: CASSEPGQGNSPLHF; CDR3 DNA: TGTGCCAGCAGTGAGCCTGGACAGGGGAATTCACCCCTCCACTTT
D gene: TRBD2; J gene: TRBJ2-3; V gene: TRBV7-2; clone size: NA; CDR3 protein: CASSFTTRTSGGHTDTQYF; CDR3 DNA: TGTGCCAGCAGCTTCACTACACGGACTAGCGGGGGGCACACAGATACGCAGTATTTT
D gene: NA; J gene: TRBJ2-1; V gene: TRBV2; clone size: many; CDR3 protein: CASSAEQFF; CDR3 DNA: TGTGCCAGCAGTGCTGAGCAGTTCTTC
D gene: NA; J gene: TRBJ2-1; V gene: TRBV27; clone size: few; CDR3 protein: CASSLFQGLTYNEQFF; CDR3 DNA: TGTGCCAGCAGTTTATTCCAGGGCCTCACCTACAATGAGCAGTTCTTC
D gene: NA; J gene: TRBJ2-6; V gene: TRBV30; clone size: NA; CDR3 protein: CAWSVIGGAGANVLTF; CDR3 DNA: TGTGCCTGGAGTGTCATAGGAGGGGCTGGGGCCAACGTCCTGACTTTC
D gene: NA; J gene: TRBJ2-7; V gene: TRBV29-1; clone size: NA; CDR3 protein: CSGGEQYF; CDR3 DNA: TGCAGCGGGGGCGAGCAGTACTTC
D gene: NA; J gene: TRBJ1-1; V gene: TRBV2; clone size: NA; CDR3 protein: CASSEGGFAEAFF; CDR3 DNA: TGTGCCAGCAGTGAAGGGGGGTTCGCTGAAGCTTTCTTT
D gene: NA; J gene: TRBJ2-1; V gene: TRBV29-1; clone size: NA; CDR3 protein: CSVFRRNQYNEQFF; CDR3 DNA: TGCAGCGTTTTCCGACGAAACCAATACAATGAGCAGTTCTTC
D gene: NA; J gene: TRBJ2-5; V gene: TRBV5-6; clone size: NA; CDR3 protein: CASSVRERETQYF; CDR3 DNA: TGTGCCAGCAGCGTCCGGGAGCGGGAGACCCAGTACTTC
D gene: NA; J gene: TRBJ1-1; V gene: TRBV2; clone size: once; CDR3 protein: CASSVTRTEAFF; CDR3 DNA: TGTGCCAGCAGTGTCACCAGGACTGAAGCTTTCTTT
D gene: TRBD1; J gene: TRBJ2-3; V gene: TRBV29-1; clone size: NA; CDR3 protein: CSVRGQSAADTQYF; CDR3 DNA: TGCAGCGTTCGGGGACAGTCTGCTGCAGATACGCAGTATTTT
D gene: TRBD2; J gene: TRBJ2-1; V gene: TRBV5-1; clone size: few; CDR3 protein: CASSLAGGMQFF; CDR3 DNA: TGCGCCAGCAGCTTGGCGGGGGGAATGCAGTTCTTC
D gene: TRBD2; J gene: TRBJ2-1; V gene: TRBV7-2; clone size: few; CDR3 protein: CASSLVGTSGEQFF; CDR3 DNA: TGTGCCAGCAGCTTAGTAGGGACTAGCGGCGAGCAGTTCTTC
D gene: NA; J gene: TRBJ2-2; V gene: TRBV25-1; clone size: few; CDR3 protein: CASSEFGGPNTGELFF; CDR3 DNA: TGTGCCAGCAGTGAATTTGGGGGGCCGAACACCGGGGAGCTGTTTTTT
D gene: NA; J gene: TRBJ2-3; V gene: TRBV28; clone size: few; CDR3 protein: CASRRTSTDTQYF; CDR3 DNA: TGTGCCAGCAGGCGTACTAGCACAGATACGCAGTATTTT
D gene: TRBD2; J gene: TRBJ2-5; V gene: TRBV9; clone size: NA; CDR3 protein: CASSARGELGETQYF; CDR3 DNA: TGTGCCAGCAGCGCGCGGGGGGAACTAGGAGAGACCCAGTACTTC
D gene: NA; J gene: TRBJ1-1; V gene: TRBV5-1; clone size: NA; CDR3 protein: CASSIGTVEVTEAFF; CDR3 DNA: TGCGCCAGCAGCATAGGGACCGTAGAGGTAACTGAAGCTTTCTTT
D gene: NA; J gene: TRBJ2-7; V gene: TRBV21-1; clone size: NA; CDR3 protein: CASSKLGRDYEQYF; CDR3 DNA: TGTGCCAGCAGCAAACTGGGCAGGGACTACGAGCAGTACTTC
D gene: NA; J gene: TRBJ1-2; V gene: TRBV13; clone size: NA; CDR3 protein: CASSVNYGYTF; CDR3 DNA: TGTGCCAGCAGCGTTAACTATGGCTACACCTTC
D gene: NA; J gene: TRBJ2-1; V gene: TRBV29-1; clone size: NA; CDR3 protein: CSVETGRWSNEQFF; CDR3 DNA: TGCAGCGTTGAAACAGGGCGGTGGTCCAATGAGCAGTTCTTC
D gene: TRBD1; J gene: TRBJ2-3; V gene: TRBV29-1; clone size: few; CDR3 protein: CSVERTGDFTDTQYF; CDR3 DNA: TGCAGCGTTGAGAGGACAGGGGATTTCACAGATACGCAGTATTTT
D gene: TRBD2; J gene: TRBJ2-1; V gene: TRBV27; clone size: NA; CDR3 protein: CASSLSTGLAGAYNEQFF; CDR3 DNA: TGTGCCAGCAGTTTATCGACGGGTCTAGCGGGGGCGTACAATGAGCAGTTCTTC